Given below is one T cell receptor (beta chain) in context. Its cognate antigen has yet to be identified. There are no base qualities to consult, and no much larger clone falls within one base. The sample originates from a study of shared clonotypes between healthy human individuals (dated by TCRdb to the early 2020s). Regarding the research as a whole: A few men and two women, aged 18 to 49 years, made up the cohort. The study deeply sequenced blood TCR repertoires of about five healthy adults to estimate repertoire size and the extent of clonotype sharing between individuals. Per donor, three plates each were used for CD4 naive and CD4 memory, two for CD8 naive, and one for CD8 memory. To increase sequencing depth and limit assay-specific biases, TCR repertoire library preparation and sequencing were carried out by different laboratories using diverse techniques. Leukapheresis yielded between about 0.94 and 8.9 billion PBMCs per donor. Summary of the overall study and its limitations: Pairwise subsampling indicated that sequencing depth was expected to affect the degree of clonotype sharing among donors. Sampling was restricted to blood, and TCR repertoires in tissues likely differ from the TCR repertoires found in blood. The small number of donors limited the genetic and exposure-history diversity represented. Higher generation probabilities were observed for clonotypes shared by all four sorted-subset donors than for non-shared clonotypes. About 5% of naive CD4, more than 3% of naive CD8, roughly 2.5% of memory CD4, and around 0.42% of memory CD8 clonotypes were shared across several donors. Larger estimated clonotype richness was generally found for naive subsets than for memory subsets. Incomplete sequencing was indicated by rarefaction of sorted-subset datasets, despite the large sequencing depth.

Healthy HIV-negative adults with no recently reported acute infections or vaccinations were included as donors. All donors were Caucasian adults living in Nashville, Tennessee, USA. CD8 memory samples combined magnetically selected CD45RO+ cells with CCR7-negative CD45RA+ effector memory (TemRA) cells. Blood was collected by leukapheresis, and PBMCs were isolated by Ficoll-Histopaque density gradient centrifugation and then cryopreserved in liquid nitrogen vapor phase. Analytical flow cytometry was used to check the purity and quantity of each magnetically sorted T cell population. Genomic DNA was isolated from each sorted fraction and quantified by UV absorbance on a Nanodrop 2000c. The CDR1 and CDR2 encoded by the germline V gene are SGHVS and FQNEAQ. Here V drops 5 bases and J drops 3 bases, and the junction holds 7 bases not matched to any gene. From the cysteine through the phenylalanine, the CDR3 covers 15 amino acids. The DNA shown is the 45-base CDR3, in frame from base 1.

TCR CDR3 regions were amplified from genomic DNA by multiplex PCR using the deep immunoSEQ assay. Extracted genomic DNA from each cell subset was spread evenly across all wells of several immunoSEQ 96-well plates, with each plate serving as a replicate. For sorted subsets, each replicate PCR was loaded with roughly 200 ng genomic DNA, equivalent to 30,000 or so T cell genomes. The purified libraries were quantified using a Qubit 3.0 fluorometer, sized with a Bioanalyzer 2100, and then quantified again using the KAPA Library Quantification kit. Every immunoSEQ 96-well plate was sequenced on a separate single-read 150-cycle Illumina NextSeq 550 flow cell. Per the original workflow: The immunoSEQ output contained only junctional sequences without quality scores, so filtering could not match that applied to full-length reads. Sequences were annotated with PyIR, a Python wrapper for IgBLAST v1.9, using IMGT germline references to assign V/J genes and CDR3. Reads were filtered out if the reads had weak V/J assignments (E-value above 1e-6), no CDR3, stop codons, out-of-frame junctions, or ambiguous translated residues. A V3J clonotype was defined by an identical inferred V gene, J gene, and CDR3 amino acid sequence. To compute the percentage overlap between repertoires, the number of shared unique clonotypes was divided by the size of the smaller repertoire. RTK rarefaction, the Chao1 estimator, and Recon v2.1 estimates of unobserved clonotypes were used to assess repertoire richness. For all TCRbeta clonotypes obtained by the gDNA method from a few donors, generation probabilities were computed with OLGA. TCRdb re-hosts the immuneACCESS table, in-frame sequences only. Its copies lack some clones; in the studies checked, an unresolved V gene accounts for under half of them, and the cause for the rest is not known. V and J calls and clone size are as listed in that table; D and trimming were resolved from the DNA. The sample yields more than 550,000 clones; about 92% were counted once. The ten largest clones capture 34% of the sample.

The sequenced sample consisted of memory CD8+ T cells from PBMCs. This specimen's cell subset or site label, interpreted: CD45RO+ cells pooled with CCR7-negative TemRA cells. The chain is assembled from TRBV7-8 and TRBJ1-5; 7 central nucleotides agree with TRBD1. The TCR sequence derives from a man between 18 and 35 years old in good health. Some clones in this sample may be carry-over from other donors' samples. CDR3 sequence: CASSAETGDNQPQHF. In nucleotide form, the sequence is TGTGCCAGCAGCGCAGAAACAGGGGACAATCAGCCCCAGCATTTT.